The 25 T cell receptor beta chains below come from one sample, sequenced in a study of T cell changes during pregnancy in multiple sclerosis. Here immunoSEQ multiplex PCR was the method, and the copy in TCRdb shows in-frame clones only, minus some. The top ten hold 3.3% of the sample, which has 55,000 to 65,000 clones, roughly nine tenths seen once. The sequencing here drew on peripheral blood, taken in the first trimester of pregnancy. These TCRs come from a female donor in good health, enrolled as a control in a pregnancy study.

This rearrangement joins TRBV5-1 to TRBJ2-5; the D gene is possibly TRBD1 (6 bases). The V end was cut by 1 base, the J end by 4 bases, with 14 bases between. The CDR3 has 15 amino acids. Germline assignment: CDR1 SGHRS and CDR2 YFSETQ. This chain's CDR3 is CASSLWGQGRETQYF. The CDR3 bases are TGCGCCAGCAGCTTGTGGGGCCAGGGGCGAGAGACCCAGTACTTC.

The V gene is TRBV18, the J gene TRBJ1-2; D gene ambiguous. The V gene lost 3 bases and the J gene lost 5 bases, with 10 bases spanning the gap. The CDR3 consists of 13 residues. The germline V gene encodes CDR1 KGHSH and CDR2 LQKENI. The CDR3 nucleotides read TGTGCCAGCTCACCCTATGATTCTTATGGCTACACCTTC. It is translated as CASSPYDSYGYTF.

This clone has just a few counts. The chain combines TRBV30 with TRBJ1-1; a weak D match, TRBD1 (6 bases). V was trimmed by 0 bases and J by 1 base, leaving 6 bases between them. The V gene's germline CDR1 is GTSNPN and CDR2 SVGIG (reference sequence). The CDR3 loop spans 13 amino acids. CDR3 in amino acids: CAWSVQGNTEAFF. The DNA for the CDR3 is TGTGCCTGGAGTGTACAGGGGAACACTGAAGCTTTCTTT.

The J gene is TRBJ2-5, the V gene TRBV5-6; 7 nucleotides agree with TRBD1. Germline V gene lookup returns CDR1 SGHDT and CDR2 YYEEEE. The CDR3 has 16 residues. The junction had 11 bases not matched to a gene; V was cut back by 4 bases and J by 2 bases. Written as DNA, the CDR3 is TGTGCCAGCAGCCTCTGGCTGGGACAGCAACAAGAGACCCAGTACTTC. Its translation is CASSLWLGQQQETQYF. The full variable domain, with the rest looked up from reference TRBV5-6 and TRBJ2-5, is DAGVTQSPTHLIKTRGQQVTLRCSPKSGHDTVSWYQQALGQGPQFIFQYYEEEERQRGNFPDRFSGHQFPNYSSELNVNALLLGDSALYLCASSLWLGQQQETQYFGPGTRLLVL.

J is TRBJ1-1 and V is TRBV2; D unresolved. The CDR3 runs to 14 residues. Trimming pared 7 bases from V and 1 base from J, leaving 13 bases between. Germline lookup yields CDR1 SNHLY and CDR2 FYNNEI. The CDR3 DNA reads as TGTGCCAGCAAAGGCGGCACGAAGAACACTGAAGCTTTCTTT. Protein product: CASKGGTKNTEAFF.

The CDR3 DNA reads TGCGCCAGCAGCCTCAAGATCGCGGGCCCGACAGATACGCAGTATTTT. It encodes CASSLKIAGPTDTQYF. The rearrangement links TRBV4-1 to TRBJ2-3; D is possibly TRBD2 (5 bases). The CDR3 is 16 residues long. Trimming pared 4 bases from V and 3 bases from J, leaving 17 bases between. Per the germline V gene, CDR1 is MGHRA and CDR2 is YSYEKL.

This chain connects TRBV18 to TRBJ1-2; perhaps TRBD1 as D (5 bases). CDR1 is KGHSH and CDR2 is LQKENI in the germline V gene. Trimming pared 0 bases from V and 3 bases from J, leaving 11 bases between. The CDR3 has 15 residues. CDR3 loop: CASSPPGQGDYGYTF. The CDR3 bases are TGTGCCAGCTCACCACCGGGGCAGGGTGACTATGGCTACACCTTC.

This chain connects TRBV14 to TRBJ1-5, with TRBD1 matching over 7 bases. V was clipped by 0 bases and J by 2 bases; unmatched bases: 7. Germline loops: CDR1 SGHDN, CDR2 FVKESK. This CDR3 is 17 amino acids long. CDR3 nucleotide sequence: TGTGCCAGCAGCCAAGACGACAGGGAGGACGGCAATCAGCCCCAGCATTTT. Translated: CASSQDDREDGNQPQHF.

This clone has at least ten counts. The rearrangement joins TRBV7-2 to TRBJ1-2, with D unresolved. The V gene lost 1 base and the J gene lost 6 bases, with 18 bases spanning the gap. This CDR3 has 16 amino acids. From germline, CDR1 is SGHTA and CDR2 FQGNSA. Written as DNA, the CDR3 is TGTGCCAGCAGCTTAGATCGGTATCGTACAGTCAATGGCTACACCTTC. It specifies CASSLDRYRTVNGYTF.

The CDR3: CASSASGTSGGANNEQFF. Written as DNA, the CDR3 is TGTGCCAGCAGCGCCTCCGGGACTAGCGGGGGGGCCAACAATGAGCAGTTCTTC. The rearrangement joins TRBV11-3 to TRBJ2-1; TRBD2 aligns across 16 bases. V lost 5 bases, J lost 5 bases, and 9 bases stayed unmatched. The CDR3 length is 18 residues. Germline V gives CDR1 SGHNT, CDR2 YENEEA.

The chain is built from TRBV27 and TRBJ2-3, with D perhaps matching TRBD1 (5 bases). V gave up 8 bases and J gave up 2 bases, with 17 bases separating them. This CDR3 region has 15 residues. CDR1 MNHEY and CDR2 SMNVEV come from the germline V gene (reference sequence). In nucleotides, the CDR3 is TGTGCCAGCGCTAGAGTTGGGGCTGTCACAGATACGCAGTATTTT. Amino acid sequence: CASARVGAVTDTQYF.

In its sample, this clone was seen once. This chain connects TRBV7-2 to TRBJ2-2; the match to TRBD1 covers 9 bases. Per germline, CDR1 SGHTA and CDR2 FQGNSA. The CDR3 has 15 amino acids. Trimming took 3 bases from V and 1 from J; bases not matched to a gene: 0. For the CDR3, the DNA is TGTGCCAGCAGCTTGGACAGGGGGAACACCGGGGAGCTGTTTTTT. Amino acids: CASSLDRGNTGELFF.

The rearrangement joins TRBV19 to TRBJ1-1; D is uncertain. Per the germline V gene, CDR1 is LNHDA and CDR2 is SQIVND (reference sequence). The CDR3 totals 13 residues. V was clipped by 6 bases and J by 8 bases, with 16 bases between them. CDR3 in DNA: TGTGCCAGTAGGTACTCTCCGACTTCGGAAGCTTTCTTT. Its translation: CASRYSPTSEAFF.

This clone came up once. The chain links TRBV6-1 to TRBJ1-4; TRBD1 might be the D (6 bases). Per the germline V gene, CDR1 is MNHNS and CDR2 is SASEGT. This CDR3 comprises 20 residues. The germline V and J ends were trimmed by 0 bases and 0 bases, with 20 bases remaining between them. The CDR3 DNA follows: TGTGCCAGCAGTGAAGCGGGCGGGGGGGCGCGATTGACAACTAATGAAAAACTGTTTTTT. This encodes CASSEAGGGARLTTNEKLFF.

This chain connects TRBV19 to TRBJ1-5; no reliable D call. The CDR3 is 14 amino acids. Germline V gene lookup returns CDR1 LNHDA and CDR2 SQIVND (reference sequence). Trimming took 3 bases from V and 0 from J, leaving 6 bases between them. The CDR3 loop reads CASSIEFSNQPQHF. The CDR3 region has the DNA TGTGCCAGTAGTATTGAGTTTAGCAATCAGCCCCAGCATTTT.

CDR3 DNA: TGCGCCAGCACCGGGACTAGCGTTTCCTACGAGCAGTACTTC. Protein: CASTGTSVSYEQYF. The chain joins TRBV5-1 to TRBJ2-7, with 10 bases identical to TRBD2. V dropped 6 bases and J dropped 1; count of bases not matched to a gene: 4. Germline V CDR1 and CDR2: SGHRS, YFSETQ. This CDR3 spans 14 amino acids.

V is TRBV27 and J is TRBJ2-7; 9 bases agree with TRBD1. CDR3 length equals 15 residues. V gave up 5 bases and J gave up 0 bases; unmatched junction bases: 5. From germline, CDR1 is MNHEY and CDR2 SMNVEV (reference sequence). The CDR3 reads CASSNRDRVSYEQYF. The DNA of the CDR3 is TGTGCCAGCAGTAACCGGGACAGGGTCTCCTACGAGCAGTACTTC.

The chain combines TRBV7-8 with TRBJ2-7; 9 bases match TRBD1. The CDR3 runs to 15 residues. Losses at the gene ends were 6 bases for V and 2 bases for J; bases not matched to a gene: 8. Germline CDR1 SGHVS, CDR2 FQNEAQ. The CDR3 DNA sequence: TGTGCCAGCAGTCGCGTGGGACAGGGTACCTACGAGCAGTACTTC. This translates into CASSRVGQGTYEQYF.

The V and J genes are TRBV28 and TRBJ2-3; 7 nucleotides line up with TRBD1. The CDR3 has 16 amino acids. V was pared by 6 bases and J by 2 bases, with 11 bases of the junction left unmatched. From germline, CDR1 is MDHEN and CDR2 SYDVKM. This chain's CDR3 is CASSPLGTAYTDTQYF. CDR3 sequence (DNA): TGTGCCAGCAGCCCCCTAGGGACAGCGTACACAGATACGCAGTATTTT. Full variable domain (outside the CDR3, taken from reference TRBV28 and TRBJ2-3): DVKVTQSSRYLVKRTGEKVFLECVQDMDHENMFWYRQDPGLGLRLIYFSYDVKMKEKGDIPEGYSVSREKKERFSLILESASTNQTSMYLCASSPLGTAYTDTQYFGPGTRLTVL.

This clone was seen only once. The genes are TRBV7-3 and TRBJ2-2; TRBD1 aligns across 9 bases. The V segment lost 2 bases and the J segment 5 bases; nucleotides outside the gene matches: 3. This CDR3 contains 15 residues. Germline loops: CDR1 SGHTA, CDR2 FQGTGA. This CDR3 reads CASSLSGQGTGELFF. Written as DNA, the CDR3 is TGTGCCAGCAGCTTATCGGGACAGGGAACCGGGGAGCTGTTTTTT. Full variable domain (rest looked up from reference TRBV7-3 and TRBJ2-2): GAGVSQTPSNKVTEKGKYVELRCDPISGHTALYWYRQSLGQGPEFLIYFQGTGAADDSGLPNDRFFAVRPEGSVSTLKIQRTERGDSAVYLCASSLSGQGTGELFFGEGSRLTVL.

The DNA of the CDR3 is TGTGCCAGTAGTATTGGAACTAGCGGGAAAAATGAGCAGTTCTTC. It translates to CASSIGTSGKNEQFF. The chain links TRBV19 to TRBJ2-1, with TRBD2 identical over 10 bases. Looked up from germline, CDR1 is LNHDA and CDR2 is SQIVND (reference sequence). This CDR3 contains 15 residues. Germline trimming cut 3 bases from V and 7 bases from J; bases unmatched to any gene: 6.

This chain joins TRBV27 and TRBJ2-3; D is undetermined. Germline assignment: CDR1 MNHEY and CDR2 SMNVEV (reference sequence). The CDR3 is 14 amino acids. V lost 4 bases and J lost 4, with 12 bases in between. This CDR3 reads CASSSEYNPDTQYF. As DNA, the CDR3 is TGTGCCAGCAGTTCCGAGTATAACCCAGATACGCAGTATTTT.

J is TRBJ1-5 and V is TRBV7-2, with 7 bases aligning to TRBD1. The CDR3 totals 14 residues. With 3 bases clipped from V and 5 bases from J, the junction kept 4 bases outside the gene matches. Germline lookup yields CDR1 SGHTA and CDR2 FQGNSA. CDR3 DNA: TGTGCCAGCAGCTTTCGACAGGGTTATCAGCCCCAGCATTTT. It yields the protein CASSFRQGYQPQHF.

This clone occurred once. This CDR3 is CASRGGTSGENIQYF. The CDR3 DNA reads TGTGCCAGTAGGGGAGGGACTAGCGGGGAAAACATTCAGTACTTC. The rearrangement uses TRBV19 and TRBJ2-4; 13 bases map to TRBD2. Looked up from germline, CDR1 is LNHDA and CDR2 is SQIVND (reference sequence). Germline trimming cut 6 bases from V and 5 bases from J; bases unmatched to any gene: 4. The CDR3 has 15 residues. The whole variable domain, remainder taken from reference TRBV19 and TRBJ2-4, is DGGITQSPKYLFRKEGQNVTLSCEQNLNHDAMYWYRQDPGQGLRLIYYSQIVNDFQKGDIAEGYSVSREKKESFPLTVTSAQKNPTAFYLCASRGGTSGENIQYFGAGTRLSVL.

The DNA for the CDR3 is TGTGCCAGCAGCTTTATGGGGGGACTAGCAGTCGAGCAGTACTTC. Translation gives CASSFMGGLAVEQYF. This chain links TRBV7-2 with TRBJ2-7; 9 bases align to TRBD2. This CDR3 contains 15 residues. Germline V gene sequence: CDR1 SGHTA, CDR2 FQGNSA. The trim removed 3 bases at V and 6 bases at J, leaving 9 bases unmatched.